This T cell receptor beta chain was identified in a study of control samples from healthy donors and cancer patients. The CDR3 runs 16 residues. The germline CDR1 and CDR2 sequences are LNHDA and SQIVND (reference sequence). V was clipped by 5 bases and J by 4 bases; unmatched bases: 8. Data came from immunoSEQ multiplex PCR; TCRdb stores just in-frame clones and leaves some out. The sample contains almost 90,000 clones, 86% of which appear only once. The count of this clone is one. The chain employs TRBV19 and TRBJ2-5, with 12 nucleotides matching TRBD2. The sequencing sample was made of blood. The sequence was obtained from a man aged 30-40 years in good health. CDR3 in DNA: TGTGCCAGTAGTCTCCGGAGGACTAGCGGGGTAGAGACCCAGTACTTC. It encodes CASSLRRTSGVETQYF.